These 26 T cell receptor beta chains share one sample of origin, sequenced in a study of a mutant IDH1 vaccine in newly diagnosed glioma. Time point reported: week 35, safety follow-up. In every dose of vaccine, 300 ug of mutant IDH1 20-mer peptide was given alongside topical imiquimod. TCRdb keeps only in-frame clones here, not all; method: immunoSEQ multiplex PCR. The sample has more than 55,000 clones; approximately 81% are singletons. Which antigens these TCRs recognize remains unknown. The sample was PBMCs, taken from a glioma patient whose treatment included an IDH1 peptide vaccine. These receptors originate from a man aged 25-45 years with glioma.

The chain carries TRBV4-1 and TRBJ2-1; D may be TRBD1 or TRBD2 (5 bases each). This CDR3 has 17 residues. The V gene lost 5 bases and the J gene lost 2 bases, with 19 bases spanning the gap. CDR1 is MGHRA and CDR2 is YSYEKL in the germline V gene. The CDR3 DNA follows: TGCGCCAGCAGCATATCCATGGGGCAGGGAGCCTACAATGAGCAGTTCTTC. Amino acid sequence: CASSISMGQGAYNEQFF.

The chain combines TRBV4-1 with TRBJ2-5, with a tentative D call TRBD2 (5 bases). Trimming shortened V by 2 bases and J by 3 bases, and 10 bases separated the two germline ends. The CDR3 extends over 14 amino acids. CDR1 and CDR2 (germline): MGHRA, YSYEKL. DNA of the CDR3: TGCGCCAGCAGCCAATCTTTAGCGAAAGAGACCCAGTACTTC. The encoded protein is CASSQSLAKETQYF.

This chain links TRBV19 with TRBJ2-3, with TRBD2 matching 9 bases. The CDR3 covers 15 residues. Germline CDR1 and CDR2: LNHDA and SQIVND (reference sequence). Germline trimming cut 2 bases from V and 2 bases from J; bases unmatched to any gene: 2. The CDR3 spells CASSISGGNTDTQYF. The CDR3 coding sequence is TGTGCCAGTAGTATAAGCGGGGGGAACACAGATACGCAGTATTTT. The full variable domain, rest sourced from reference TRBV19 and TRBJ2-3, is DGGITQSPKYLFRKEGQNVTLSCEQNLNHDAMYWYRQDPGQGLRLIYYSQIVNDFQKGDIAEGYSVSREKKESFPLTVTSAQKNPTAFYLCASSISGGNTDTQYFGPGTRLTVL.

The chain combines TRBV19 with TRBJ1-6, with 7 nucleotides matching TRBD1. This CDR3 is built from 15 residues. Per germline, CDR1 LNHDA and CDR2 SQIVND (reference sequence). V gave up 8 bases and J gave up 4 bases; unmatched junction bases: 8. The CDR3 region has the DNA TGTGCCAGTCAGATCGGACAGGTATATAATTCACCCCTCCACTTT. This translates into CASQIGQVYNSPLHF.

This chain connects TRBV9 to TRBJ2-1; maybe TRBD1 (7 bases). The CDR3 runs 16 residues. Germline CDR1 SGDLS, CDR2 YYNGEE. The V and J ends lost 3 bases and 8 bases respectively, with 21 bases between them. CDR3 in DNA: TGTGCCAGCAGCGACGTCGCCAGGGGGGTAGTCGATGAGCAGTTCTTC. Translated: CASSDVARGVVDEQFF.

The chain has TRBV27 and TRBJ1-2; 9 positions agree with TRBD1. The CDR3 contains 14 residues. The germline CDR1 and CDR2 sequences are MNHEY and SMNVEV (reference sequence). V was pared by 1 base and J by 6 bases, with 3 bases of the junction left unmatched. The CDR3 sequence is CASSLYRGLNGYTF. CDR3 DNA: TGTGCCAGCAGTTTATACAGGGGGCTTAATGGCTACACCTTC.

The chain links TRBV4-1 to TRBJ2-7, with D possibly being TRBD1 (6 bases). The CDR3 is made up of 15 amino acids. V dropped 3 bases and J dropped 5 bases, with 17 bases sitting between them. CDR1 is MGHRA and CDR2 is YSYEKL in the germline V gene. For the CDR3, the DNA is TGCGCCAGCAGCCATCCTAGGACACCAGGGGACGAGCAGTACTTC. Translation: CASSHPRTPGDEQYF.

The gene calls are TRBV6-5 and TRBJ1-3; D is undetermined. The CDR3 is 14 amino acids. Per germline, CDR1 MNHEY and CDR2 SVGAGI. The V end was cut by 6 bases, the J end by 0 bases, with 9 bases between. The CDR3 loop reads CASRTSGSGNTIYF. The CDR3 nucleotides are TGTGCCAGCAGGACAAGCGGCTCTGGAAACACCATATATTTT.

V and J are TRBV7-7 and TRBJ2-5; D possibly corresponds to TRBD1 (8 bases). Trimming removed 5 bases from V and 5 bases from J, with 21 bases in between. Germline V gene sequence: CDR1 SSHAT, CDR2 FNYEAQ (reference sequence). This CDR3 is 16 amino acids long. CDR3: CASSLRGAGGRETQYF. The DNA for the CDR3 is TGTGCCAGCAGCCTACGGGGGGCAGGGGGCCGGGAGACCCAGTACTTC.

The V gene is TRBV6-6, the J gene TRBJ2-7; 10 bases are shared with TRBD1. Germline V CDR1 and CDR2: MNHNY, SVGAGI (reference sequence). The CDR3 runs to 14 residues. The trim removed 6 bases at V and 6 bases at J, leaving 8 bases unmatched. CDR3 loop: CASSQGQGKPEQYF. Written as DNA, the CDR3 is TGTGCCAGCAGCCAGGGACAGGGGAAACCCGAGCAGTACTTC.

The chain carries TRBV9 and TRBJ2-3; 12 bases are a match to TRBD2. The germline V gene encodes CDR1 SGDLS and CDR2 YYNGEE. Trimming at V came to 4 bases and at J to 3 bases, leaving 12 bases not matched to a gene. CDR3 size: 18 residues. CDR3 region: CASSTGASGGAGTDTQYF. The CDR3 DNA is TGTGCCAGCAGCACCGGGGCTAGCGGGGGGGCCGGGACAGATACGCAGTATTTT.

V and J are TRBV5-1 and TRBJ1-6, with D possibly being TRBD1 (5 bases). Trimming took off 0 bases at V and 9 bases at J, with 10 bases between the two ends. The germline V gene has CDR1 SGHRS and CDR2 YFSETQ. The CDR3 runs 14 residues. The CDR3 nucleotides read TGCGCCAGCAGCTTGGGCGGGAGGGGTTCACCCCTCCACTTT. The encoded protein is CASSLGGRGSPLHF.

The gene calls are TRBV27 and TRBJ2-2; 9 bases are shared with TRBD2. Per the germline V gene, CDR1 is MNHEY and CDR2 is SMNVEV (reference sequence). The trim removed 8 bases at V and 5 bases at J, leaving 6 bases unmatched. The CDR3 totals 14 residues. This chain's CDR3 is CASGSGGRTGELFF. DNA for the CDR3: TGTGCCAGCGGAAGCGGGGGGCGTACCGGGGAGCTGTTTTTT.

The rearrangement uses TRBV28 and TRBJ1-5; possible D gene TRBD1, 6 bases. Per the germline V gene, CDR1 is MDHEN and CDR2 is SYDVKM. V dropped 7 bases and J dropped 6 bases, with 16 bases sitting between them. The CDR3 runs to 14 residues. Written as DNA, the CDR3 is TGTGCCAGCACCTCTCCTACAGGGAGTCAGCCCCAGCATTTT. It translates to CASTSPTGSQPQHF.

The chain combines TRBV5-1 with TRBJ2-7; D is perhaps TRBD1 (6 bases). There are 15 residues in the CDR3. Germline loops: CDR1 SGHRS, CDR2 YFSETQ. The ends were cut back, 0 bases at V and 2 bases at J, with 12 bases in the middle. The CDR3 protein is CASSLEFTGTYEQYF. The CDR3 nucleotides are TGCGCCAGCAGCTTGGAATTTACAGGGACCTACGAGCAGTACTTC.

The rearrangement uses TRBV30 and TRBJ2-1; TRBD2 matches at 12 bases. CDR3 length equals 17 residues. The germline CDR1 and CDR2 sequences are GTSNPN and SVGIG (reference sequence). The ends lost 3 bases at V and 4 bases at J; junction bases unmatched: 10. In DNA form, the CDR3 reads TGTGCCTGGAGCCCCCTTGGACTAGCGGGGTATTACAATGAGCAGTTCTTC. Residues: CAWSPLGLAGYYNEQFF.

The chain couples TRBV19 to TRBJ2-7; 7 nucleotides line up with TRBD2. V gave up 5 bases and J gave up 4 bases; unmatched junction bases: 11. The CDR3 has 15 residues. In germline, CDR1 is LNHDA, CDR2 SQIVND (reference sequence). The chain's CDR3 is CASSPRGGSYYEQYF. CDR3 bases: TGTGCCAGTAGTCCTCGGGGAGGGTCTTATTACGAGCAGTACTTC. The complete variable domain, with remaining parts taken from reference TRBV19 and TRBJ2-7, reads DGGITQSPKYLFRKEGQNVTLSCEQNLNHDAMYWYRQDPGQGLRLIYYSQIVNDFQKGDIAEGYSVSREKKESFPLTVTSAQKNPTAFYLCASSPRGGSYYEQYFGPGTRLTVT.

V usage is TRBV28 and J usage is TRBJ1-5; 8 bases are a match to TRBD1. This CDR3 is built from 15 residues. CDR1 is MDHEN, CDR2 SYDVKM, per germline. The ends lost 3 bases at V and 5 bases at J; junction bases unmatched: 6. CDR3 loop: CASSFVQGGDQPQHF. The CDR3 nucleotides are TGTGCCAGCAGTTTCGTACAGGGGGGAGATCAGCCCCAGCATTTT.

The rearrangement joins TRBV9 to TRBJ2-7; weak D call: TRBD1 (6 bases). V was shortened by 4 bases and J by 2 bases, with 13 bases between the two germline ends. CDR3 size: 14 residues. Germline V lookup: CDR1 SGDLS, CDR2 YYNGEE. For the CDR3, the DNA is TGTGCCAGCAGCCTCCTGGGGGCTACCTACGAGCAGTACTTC. Its translation: CASSLLGATYEQYF.

V usage is TRBV5-1 and J usage is TRBJ1-1; D remains unclear. V dropped 7 bases and J dropped 1 base, with 8 bases sitting between them. The germline CDR1 and CDR2 sequences are SGHRS and YFSETQ. The CDR3 is made up of 12 amino acids. In DNA, the CDR3 is TGCGCCAGCGGTACAGCGAACACTGAAGCTTTCTTT. Its protein is CASGTANTEAFF.

This sequence joins TRBV4-2 and TRBJ2-1; 11 bases align to TRBD2. The germline V gene encodes CDR1 LGHNA and CDR2 YNFKEQ. V trimming: 5 bases; J trimming: 0 bases; junction bases outside the gene matches: 15. CDR3 length: 20 amino acids. The chain's CDR3 is CASSASARLAGGNSYNEQFF. The CDR3 DNA follows: TGTGCCAGCAGCGCTTCTGCGCGTCTAGCGGGGGGTAACTCCTACAATGAGCAGTTCTTC.

J is TRBJ1-4 and V is TRBV18, with D possibly TRBD1 on 5 matching bases. Trimming took 5 bases from V and 4 from J, leaving 14 bases between them. CDR3 size: 15 residues. Germline assignment: CDR1 KGHSH and CDR2 LQKENI. CDR3 region: CASSNQGDGNEKLFF. CDR3 DNA sequence: TGTGCCAGCTCAAACCAAGGGGACGGTAATGAAAAACTGTTTTTT.

The J gene is TRBJ2-2, the V gene TRBV19; 13 bases line up with TRBD2. The CDR3 covers 14 residues. With 4 bases clipped from V and 10 bases from J, the junction kept 3 bases outside the gene matches. Germline V gene lookup returns CDR1 LNHDA and CDR2 SQIVND (reference sequence). This chain's CDR3 is CASSRLAGGLELFF. CDR3 nucleotide sequence: TGTGCCAGTAGTAGACTAGCGGGGGGTCTGGAGCTGTTTTTT.

The chain is built from TRBV30 and TRBJ1-3; possible D gene TRBD1, 5 bases. From germline, CDR1 is GTSNPN and CDR2 SVGIG (reference sequence). V lost 5 bases and J lost 1, with 12 bases in between. The CDR3 has 14 residues. The CDR3 protein is CAWLQARSGNTIYF. CDR3 nucleotides: TGTGCCTGGCTACAGGCCAGATCTGGAAACACCATATATTTT. Full variable domain (rest looked up from reference TRBV30 and TRBJ1-3): SQTIHQWPATLVQPVGSPLSLECTVEGTSNPNLYWYRQAAGRGLQLLFYSVGIGQISSEVPQNLSASRPQDRQFILSSKKLLLSDSGFYLCAWLQARSGNTIYFGEGSWLTVV.

The chain joins TRBV6-5 to TRBJ1-6; 7 nucleotides agree with TRBD1. J gave up 6 bases and V 3 bases, and 8 bases lay outside the gene matches. The V gene's germline CDR1 is MNHEY and CDR2 SVGAGI. There are 16 residues in the CDR3. CDR3 nucleotide sequence: TGTGCCAGCAGTTATGCTTTTAGGGGGCTTAATTCACCCCTCCACTTT. This gives the protein CASSYAFRGLNSPLHF.

The chain carries TRBV21-1 and TRBJ1-1; the DNA was not compared with TRBD1, the D call given in the table. TRBV21-1 is a known pseudogene. The CDR3 extends over 17 amino acids. The CDR3: CASSIRDRGDLNTEAFF. The CDR3, as DNA: TGTGCCAGCAGCATCCGGGACAGGGGGGATCTGAACACTGAAGCTTTCTTT.